This T cell receptor beta chain stems from a study of T-cell reconstitution after alpha-beta-depleted transplantation in children. The CDR3 has 20 amino acids. Germline CDR1 and CDR2: SGDLS and YYNGEE. Unique molecular identifiers were used in preparing the TCRbeta library. In TCRdb, the PCR reads were re-called with MiXCR into one record per CDR3 protein. The sample has about 420,000 distinct CDR3 sequences, roughly a tenth seen once. About this clonotype: Germline and junction disagree at one end, which may indicate a read error.

The receptor was isolated from a human donor who donated a stem cell graft to a child with acute myeloid leukemia. The sample consisted of PBMCs from the stem cell graft donor, taken from the stem cell graft. This sequence joins TRBV9 and TRBJ2-5; 12 bases are a match to TRBD2. The CDR3 loop reads CASSAGLAGMGNPFQETQSF. The CDR3 bases are TGTGCCAGCAGCGCCGGACTAGCGGGGATGGGAAATCCCTTCCAAGAGACCCAGTCCTTC.